This paragraph covers one T cell receptor beta chain sequence. The sample is drawn from a study of regulatory and conventional T cells in RAG deficiency. V gave up 0 bases and J gave up 8 bases, with 11 bases separating them. This CDR3 comprises 15 residues. Germline CDR1 is MNHEY and CDR2 is SVGAGI. The sorted regulatory T cells were CD4+, CD25-high and CD127-low, with genomic DNA sequenced. Using immunoSEQ multiplex PCR, the repertoire was profiled, and TCRdb retains in-frame clones only, with some absent. The sample includes 9,000 to 9,500 clones, 89% of them seen just once. The sample was also reused in another study, on regulatory T cells. This second study says: Primers: 52 TRBV forward and 13 TRBJ reverse.

The gene calls are TRBV6-5 and TRBJ1-6; no clear D gene. Sequenced: Tregs sorted from blood. This TCR was recovered from a human donor in good health. CDR3 DNA sequence: TGTGCCAGCAGTTACTCGTTTCGGGGTGATTCACCCCTCCACTTT. The encoded protein is CASSYSFRGDSPLHF.